This T cell receptor beta chain originates from a study of human T cells and chemical hapten exposure. Overall study findings and caveats: Significantly more large CDR3 similarity clusters arose among expanded TCRs than among controls.

Regarding time point: patch test 3, about 24 weeks after DPC sensitization. This sample's treatment: therapeutic diphenylcyclopropenone sensitization with weekly scalp DPC. People who gave samples had alopecia, were 18 to 70 years old, and were suitable for DPC. The starting material, unfractionated whole blood, was used for total RNA extraction. MiXCR was run by TCRdb on the RACE reads, yielding one entry per CDR3 protein. Of about 200,000 distinct CDR3 sequences listed, around 23% are singletons. In the case of this clonotype: Its antigen is currently unknown.

V lost 7 bases, J lost 0 bases, and 10 bases lay in between. Germline loops: CDR1 SGHRS, CDR2 YFSETQ. The length of the CDR3 is 14 residues. The specimen comprised whole blood, sampled in connection with sensitization to the hapten diphenylcyclopropenone (DPC). This chain links TRBV5-1 with TRBJ2-2; possibly TRBD2 for D (5 bases). The receptor was derived from a woman in her thirties or forties with alopecia areata. Some clones in this sample may be carry-over from other donors' samples. The CDR3 DNA follows: TGCGCCAGCGGCGAGGGCCCGAACACCGGGGAGCTGTTTTTT. This encodes CASGEGPNTGELFF.